Presented here are 20 T cell receptor beta chains from one specimen sequenced in a study of CD8 T cells in Susac syndrome. Reverse transcription of 0.5 to 1 ug RNA used random hexamers. Each CDR3 protein gets one entry after TCRdb re-called the immunoSEQ multiplex PCR reads with MiXCR. The sample holds over 300,000 distinct CDR3 sequences, 92% seen once. Sequencing was performed on CD4+ T cells from PBMCs. These receptors all come from a human donor with multiple sclerosis.

V is TRBV18 and J is TRBJ1-5, with D tentatively TRBD1 (5 bases). The germline V gene has CDR1 KGHSH and CDR2 LQKENI. Deletions cut 5 bases from V and 7 bases from J, with 18 bases between. The CDR3 sequence is 15 residues long. The CDR3 DNA follows: TGTGCCAGCTCAGTCGGGCCTTGGGGCTACCAGCCCCAGCATTTT. Its protein is CASSVGPWGYQPQHF.

The chain combines TRBV29-1 with TRBJ2-1, with D unresolved. This CDR3 is 11 amino acids long. Trimming stripped 3 bases from V and 15 bases from J, with 15 bases between. Per the germline V gene, CDR1 is SQVTM and CDR2 is ANQGSEA. CDR3 bases: TGCAGCGTTGATCGGACGGCCGAGAGGTTCTTC. Translation: CSVDRTAERFF.

The genes are TRBV29-1 and TRBJ1-5; tentative D call: TRBD1 (5 bases). This CDR3 is 13 amino acids long. V shed 4 bases and J shed 1 base, with 8 bases lying between them. CDR1 and CDR2 from the germline V gene are SQVTM and ANQGSEA. The CDR3 here is CSVGGDSNQPQHF. CDR3 nucleotide sequence: TGCAGCGTTGGGGGGGACAGCAATCAGCCCCAGCATTTT. Full variable domain (remainder filled in from reference TRBV29-1 and TRBJ1-5): SAVISQKPSRDICQRGTSLTIQCQVDSQVTMMFWYRQQPGQSLTLIATANQGSEATYESGFVIDKFPISRPNLTFSTLTVSNMSPEDSSIYLCSVGGDSNQPQHFGDGTRLSIL.

J is TRBJ2-1 and V is TRBV29-1, with 11 bases identical to TRBD2. The CDR3 contains 13 residues. CDR1 and CDR2 from the germline V gene are SQVTM and ANQGSEA. V trimming: 4 bases; J trimming: 9 bases; junction bases outside the gene matches: 5. CDR3 amino acids: CSVGTSGGGEQFF. The DNA of the CDR3 is TGCAGCGTTGGCACTAGCGGGGGAGGTGAGCAGTTCTTC.

This sequence joins TRBV20-1 and TRBJ2-7, with a weak D call TRBD1 (6 bases). V was shortened by 0 bases and J by 1 base, with 13 bases between the two germline ends. Germline assignment: CDR1 DFQATT and CDR2 SNEGSKA (reference sequence). The CDR3 loop spans 15 amino acids. CDR3 loop: CSARDPTGRSYEQYF. The CDR3 DNA is TGCAGTGCTAGAGATCCCACAGGGCGGTCCTACGAGCAGTACTTC.

The genes are TRBV11-2 and TRBJ2-3; possible D gene TRBD2, 6 bases. This CDR3 region has 15 residues. V dropped 2 bases and J dropped 0 bases, with 9 bases sitting between them. Per the germline V gene, CDR1 is SGHAT and CDR2 is FQNNGV. CDR3 in DNA: TGTGCCAGCAGCTTATCGGGGGATAGCACAGATACGCAGTATTTT. Translating it yields CASSLSGDSTDTQYF.

The rearrangement uses TRBV6-2 or TRBV6-3 and TRBJ1-1, with D hard to call. CDR1 and CDR2 from the germline V gene are MNHEY and SVGEGT. Trimming cost V 0 bases and J 8 bases, with 13 bases left between them. CDR3 size: 14 residues. The CDR3 region is CASSYSGLPDEAFF. The DNA of the CDR3 is TGTGCCAGCAGTTACTCCGGACTGCCGGACGAAGCTTTCTTT.

This sequence joins TRBV5-6 and TRBJ1-2; tentatively, D is TRBD1 (6 bases). The V end lost 4 bases, the J end lost 2 bases, and 15 bases lay between the germline ends. Germline values: CDR1 SGHDT, CDR2 YYEEEE. The CDR3 consists of 15 residues. CDR3 bases: TGTGCCAGCAGCCCCGAATGGGGGCGCAACTATGGCTACACCTTC. Translated, it gives CASSPEWGRNYGYTF.

J is TRBJ2-2 and V is TRBV5-1; D uncertain. CDR1 is SGHRS, CDR2 YFSETQ, per germline. The CDR3 loop spans 14 amino acids. Trimming pared 0 bases from V and 3 bases from J, leaving 6 bases between. CDR3 in amino acids: CASSLDLYTGELFF. DNA of the CDR3: TGCGCCAGCAGCTTGGACTTGTACACCGGGGAGCTGTTTTTT.

The V and J genes are TRBV3-1 and TRBJ1-2; tentative D call: TRBD1 (5 bases). Germline CDR1 is LGHDT and CDR2 is YNNKEL (reference sequence). CDR3 size: 13 residues. V dropped 1 base and J dropped 7 bases, with 10 bases sitting between them. The CDR3: CASSQGGGAGYTF. The CDR3 DNA reads as TGTGCCAGCAGCCAAGGGGGAGGGGCTGGCTACACCTTC.

The genes are TRBV20-1 and TRBJ2-4; possible D gene TRBD2, 6 bases. The CDR3 is made up of 16 amino acids. Germline values: CDR1 DFQATT, CDR2 SNEGSKA (reference sequence). V lost 0 bases to trimming and J lost 9 bases, with 21 bases between them. This CDR3 is CSARDSGTGRLAIQYF. CDR3 DNA: TGCAGTGCTAGAGATTCCGGGACTGGTCGCTTGGCCATTCAGTACTTC.

The chain has TRBV10-3 and TRBJ2-1; TRBD2 agrees at 7 bases. CDR3 length equals 10 residues. Germline CDR1 is ENHRY and CDR2 is SYGVKD. The CDR3 DNA reads TGTCCCCTGGGGCGGGAGACGCAGTTCTTC. The encoded protein is CPLGRETQFF.

The chain joins TRBV11-3 to TRBJ1-5; D is uncertain. The CDR3 has 19 amino acids. Germline V CDR1 and CDR2: SGHNT, YENEEA. Trimming stripped 5 bases from V and 2 bases from J, with 25 bases between. Here the CDR3 DNA reads TGTGCCAGCAGCCCTCGAACAGAATCAAAGGGCGGGGGCAATCAGCCCCAGCATTTT. Encoded protein: CASSPRTESKGGGNQPQHF.

The chain has TRBV29-1 and TRBJ2-3; D remains ambiguous. Trimming pared 6 bases from V and 2 bases from J, leaving 15 bases between. Germline-derived CDR1 and CDR2 are SQVTM and ANQGSEA. The CDR3 totals 14 residues. This CDR3 is CSVAVGFDTDTQYF. CDR3 coding DNA: TGCAGCGTCGCCGTGGGGTTCGACACAGATACGCAGTATTTT.

About this clonotype itself: Germline and junction disagree at one end, which may indicate a read error. This chain joins TRBV20-1 and TRBJ2-1; D may be TRBD1 or TRBD2 (5 bases each). This CDR3 comprises 11 residues. Per germline, CDR1 DFQATT and CDR2 SNEGSKA (reference sequence). CDR3 in DNA: TGCAGTGCTGGGACCCACCCCGGTCGGGTCTTC. It translates to CSAGTHPGRVF.

This chain uses TRBV5-6 with TRBJ1-6; D unresolved. The V end was cut by 1 base, the J end by 4 bases, with 18 bases between. The CDR3 extends over 18 amino acids. CDR1 is SGHDT, CDR2 YYEEEE, per germline. The CDR3 loop is CASSLPLVEGRYNSPLHF. CDR3 coding DNA: TGTGCCAGCAGCTTGCCCCTAGTGGAGGGTCGATATAATTCACCCCTCCACTTT.

The chain links TRBV12-3 or TRBV12-4 to TRBJ2-7; no definite D call. Trimming removed 6 bases from V and 3 bases from J, with 9 bases in between. The CDR3 has 12 amino acids. The DNA of the CDR3 is TGTGCCAGCAGCTTACGGGTCTACGAGCAGTACTTC. Translation: CASSLRVYEQYF.

The rearrangement uses TRBV19 and TRBJ2-2; D perhaps matches TRBD1 (5 bases). Trimming cost V 11 bases and J 1 base, with 11 bases left between them. In germline, CDR1 is LNHDA, CDR2 SQIVND (reference sequence). The CDR3 covers 13 residues. CDR3 coding DNA: TGTGCCGGGAAAGACAGGAACACCGGGGAGCTGTTTTTT. This encodes CAGKDRNTGELFF.

The chain combines TRBV12-3 or TRBV12-4 with TRBJ2-1; 8 bases map to TRBD1. V gave up 4 bases and J gave up 5 bases; unmatched junction bases: 4. CDR3 size: 14 residues. The CDR3 nucleotides are TGTGCCAGCAGTTCTGGGACAGGACACAATGAGCAGTTCTTC. It yields the protein CASSSGTGHNEQFF.

The rearrangement links TRBV19 to TRBJ2-3, with D hard to call. The germline gives CDR1 LNHDA, CDR2 SQIVND (reference sequence). V was shortened by 4 bases and J by 2 bases, with 10 bases between the two germline ends. This CDR3 is built from 14 residues. The chain's CDR3 is CASSTTGLTDTQYF. The CDR3 DNA sequence: TGTGCCAGTAGTACCACGGGCCTCACAGATACGCAGTATTTT.